Sequencing of this TCR beta chain was carried out in a study of cytomegalovirus exposure and HLA in healthy donors. As for the study in general: HLA-typed donors were the source of roughly 80 million unique TCRs held in an early data release.

With 60 Vbeta and 13 Jbeta primers, the PCR was carried out. Using immunoSEQ multiplex PCR, the repertoire was profiled, and TCRdb retains in-frame clones only, with some absent. Here the sample spans 150,000 to 200,000 clones, around 75% being singletons. The ends lost 5 bases at V and 5 bases at J; junction bases unmatched: 0. CDR1 is MNHEY, CDR2 SVGAGI, per germline. The CDR3 is made up of 14 amino acids. The chain couples TRBV6-5 to TRBJ2-5; TRBD2 matches 15 bases. The TCR originated in a woman aged 45-65 years in good health and CMV-seropositive. Sequencing was carried out using PBMCs. This CDR3 reads CASSGLAGGETQYF. In DNA, the CDR3 is TGTGCCAGCAGTGGACTAGCGGGGGGGGAGACCCAGTACTTC.